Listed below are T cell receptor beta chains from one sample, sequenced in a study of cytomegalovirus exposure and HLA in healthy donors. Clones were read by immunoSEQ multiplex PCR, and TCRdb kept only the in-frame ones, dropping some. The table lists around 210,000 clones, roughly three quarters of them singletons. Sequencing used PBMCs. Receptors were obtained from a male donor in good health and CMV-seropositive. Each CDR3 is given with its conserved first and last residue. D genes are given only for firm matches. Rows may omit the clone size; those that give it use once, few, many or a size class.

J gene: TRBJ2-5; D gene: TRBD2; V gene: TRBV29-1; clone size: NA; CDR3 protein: CSVGKTSGQETQYF; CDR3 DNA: TGCAGCGTTGGGAAGACTAGCGGTCAAGAGACCCAGTACTTC
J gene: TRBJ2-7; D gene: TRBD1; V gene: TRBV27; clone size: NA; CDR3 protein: CASSPNRGRAHYEQYF; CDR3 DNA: TGTGCCAGCAGTCCTAACAGGGGGCGCGCCCACTACGAGCAGTACTTC
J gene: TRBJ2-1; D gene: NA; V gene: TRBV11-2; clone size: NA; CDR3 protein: CASSFNRGSYNEQFF; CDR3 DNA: TGTGCCAGCAGTTTCAACCGAGGATCCTACAATGAGCAGTTCTTC
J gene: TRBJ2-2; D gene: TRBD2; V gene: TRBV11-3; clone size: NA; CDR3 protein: CASSSTSGGTGELFF; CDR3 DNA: TGTGCCAGCAGCTCGACTAGCGGGGGGACCGGGGAGCTGTTTTTT
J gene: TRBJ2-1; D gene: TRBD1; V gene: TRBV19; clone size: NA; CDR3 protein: CASSMTGVGEQFF; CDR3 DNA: TGTGCCAGTAGTATGACAGGGGTTGGGGAGCAGTTCTTC
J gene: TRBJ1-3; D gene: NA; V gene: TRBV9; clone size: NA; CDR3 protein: CASSVDRTGNPGNTIYF; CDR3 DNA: TGTGCCAGCAGCGTAGACCGTACAGGGAACCCTGGAAACACCATATATTTT
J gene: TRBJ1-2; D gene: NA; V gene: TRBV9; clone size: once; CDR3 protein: CASLNKRFYGYTF; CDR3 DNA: TGTGCCAGCCTCAACAAAAGATTCTATGGCTACACCTTC
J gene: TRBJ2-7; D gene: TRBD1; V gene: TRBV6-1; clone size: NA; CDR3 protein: CASTVGQGVYEQYF; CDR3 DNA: TGTGCCAGCACGGTAGGGCAGGGGGTATACGAGCAGTACTTC
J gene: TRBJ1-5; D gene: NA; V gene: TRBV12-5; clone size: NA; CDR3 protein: CASGSQTPRGGACQPQHF; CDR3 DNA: TGTGCTAGTGGTTCTCAAACCCCACGGGGAGGGGCTTGTCAGCCCCAGCATTTT
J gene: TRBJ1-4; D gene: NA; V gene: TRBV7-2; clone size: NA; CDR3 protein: CASSPRPGTPVEKLFF; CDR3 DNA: TGTGCCAGCAGCCCACGTCCCGGGACACCCGTGGAAAAACTGTTTTTT
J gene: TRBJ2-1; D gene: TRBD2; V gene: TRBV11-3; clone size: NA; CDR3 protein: CASSLGGRGGRNEQFF; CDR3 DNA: TGTGCCAGCAGCTTAGGCGGGAGGGGGGGGAGAAATGAGCAGTTCTTC
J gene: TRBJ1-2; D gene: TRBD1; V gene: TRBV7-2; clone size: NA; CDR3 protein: CASSLDRGLYGYTF; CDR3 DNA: TGTGCCAGCAGCTTGGACAGGGGTTTGTATGGCTACACCTTC
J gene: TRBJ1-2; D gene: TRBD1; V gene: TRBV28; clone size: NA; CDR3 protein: CAISETGVVGDYGYTF; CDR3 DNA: TGTGCCATCTCCGAGACAGGGGTGGTTGGGGACTATGGCTACACCTTC
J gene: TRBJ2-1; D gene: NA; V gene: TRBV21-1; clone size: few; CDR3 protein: CASSKNPSWRVSSYNEQFF; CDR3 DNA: TGTGCCAGCAGCAAAAACCCTAGCTGGAGAGTCAGCTCCTACAATGAGCAGTTCTTC
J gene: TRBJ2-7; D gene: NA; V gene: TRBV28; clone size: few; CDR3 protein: CASTLLGSEQYF; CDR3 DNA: TGTGCCAGCACCCTCCTGGGGAGCGAGCAGTACTTC
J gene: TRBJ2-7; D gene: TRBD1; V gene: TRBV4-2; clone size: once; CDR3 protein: CASSQKEPGTGVDEQYF; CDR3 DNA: TGTGCCAGCAGCCAAAAAGAACCCGGGACAGGGGTCGACGAGCAGTACTTC
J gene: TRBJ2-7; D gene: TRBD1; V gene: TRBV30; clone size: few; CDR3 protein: CAWSDQGAKEQYF; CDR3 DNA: TGTGCCTGGAGTGACCAGGGGGCAAAAGAGCAGTACTTC
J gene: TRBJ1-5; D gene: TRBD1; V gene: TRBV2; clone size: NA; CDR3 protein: CASSAGTGTKNQPQHF; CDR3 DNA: TGTGCCAGCAGTGCCGGGACAGGGACTAAGAATCAGCCCCAGCATTTT
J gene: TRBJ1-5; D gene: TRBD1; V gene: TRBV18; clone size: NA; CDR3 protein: CASSRGQSNQPQHF; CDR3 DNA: TGTGCCAGCTCGCGGGGACAGTCAAATCAGCCCCAGCATTTT
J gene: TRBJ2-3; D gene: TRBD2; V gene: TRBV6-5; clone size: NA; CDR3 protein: CASSSLPGGLTDTQYF; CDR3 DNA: TGTGCCAGCAGTTCCCTCCCGGGAGGCCTCACAGATACGCAGTATTTT
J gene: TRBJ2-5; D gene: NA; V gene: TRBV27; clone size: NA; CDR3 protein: CASSPGSETQYF; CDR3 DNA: TGTGCCAGCAGTCCGGGGAGCGAGACCCAGTACTTC
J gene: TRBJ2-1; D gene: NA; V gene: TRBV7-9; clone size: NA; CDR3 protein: CASSDSGQTYNEQFF; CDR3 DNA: TGTGCCAGCAGCGACAGCGGGCAGACCTACAATGAGCAGTTCTTC
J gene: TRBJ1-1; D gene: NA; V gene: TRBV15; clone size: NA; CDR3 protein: CATSRHQGNTEAFF; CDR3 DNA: TGTGCCACCAGCAGACATCAGGGCAACACTGAAGCTTTCTTT
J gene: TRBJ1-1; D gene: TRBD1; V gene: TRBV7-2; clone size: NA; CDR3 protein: CASSLGHRGGEAFF; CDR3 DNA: TGTGCCAGCAGCTTAGGTCACAGGGGAGGTGAAGCTTTCTTT
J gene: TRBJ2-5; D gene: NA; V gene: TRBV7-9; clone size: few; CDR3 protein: CASSLAAVPETQYF; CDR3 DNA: TGTGCCAGCAGCTTAGCGGCGGTTCCAGAGACCCAGTACTTC
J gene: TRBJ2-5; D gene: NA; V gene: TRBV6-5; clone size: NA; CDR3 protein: CASSYGGQQETQYF; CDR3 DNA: TGCGCCAGCAGTTATGGCGGACAACAAGAGACCCAGTACTTC
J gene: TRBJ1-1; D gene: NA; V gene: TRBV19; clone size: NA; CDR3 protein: CASSSWDTYWDTEAFF; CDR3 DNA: TGTGCCAGTAGTTCCTGGGACACCTACTGGGACACTGAAGCTTTCTTT
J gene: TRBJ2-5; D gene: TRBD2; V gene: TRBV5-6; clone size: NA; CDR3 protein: CASSHQGGRGETQYF; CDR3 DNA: TGTGCCAGCAGCCACCAGGGCGGGAGGGGGGAGACCCAGTACTTC
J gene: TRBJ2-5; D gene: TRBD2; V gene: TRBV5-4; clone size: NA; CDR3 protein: CASSLLSGTGEQYF; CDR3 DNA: TGTGCCAGCAGCTTGCTTAGCGGGACGGGGGAGCAGTACTTC
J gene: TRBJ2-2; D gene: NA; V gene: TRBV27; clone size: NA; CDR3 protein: CASSLYMRATGELFF; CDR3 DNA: TGTGCCAGCAGTTTATATATGAGGGCCACCGGGGAGCTGTTTTTT
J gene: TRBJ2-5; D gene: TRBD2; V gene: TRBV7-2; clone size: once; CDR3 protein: CASSWTSGGQETQYF; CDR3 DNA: TGTGCCAGCAGCTGGACTAGCGGGGGACAAGAGACCCAGTACTTC
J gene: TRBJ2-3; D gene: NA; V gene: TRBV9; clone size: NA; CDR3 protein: CASGSGLNTQYF; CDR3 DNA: TGTGCCAGTGGGAGCGGACTGAATACGCAGTATTTT
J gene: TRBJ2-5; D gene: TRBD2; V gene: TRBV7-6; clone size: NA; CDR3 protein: CASIKGASGQETQYF; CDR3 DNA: TGTGCCAGCATTAAAGGGGCTAGCGGACAAGAGACCCAGTACTTC
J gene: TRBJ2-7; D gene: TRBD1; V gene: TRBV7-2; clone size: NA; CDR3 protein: CASSFGISVTGGYEQYF; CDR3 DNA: TGTGCCAGCAGCTTTGGGATCTCCGTGACAGGGGGCTACGAGCAGTACTTC
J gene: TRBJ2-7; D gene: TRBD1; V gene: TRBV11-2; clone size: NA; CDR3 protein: CASSLDRTGGTYEQYF; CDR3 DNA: TGTGCCAGCAGCTTAGATCGGACAGGTGGTACCTACGAGCAGTACTTC
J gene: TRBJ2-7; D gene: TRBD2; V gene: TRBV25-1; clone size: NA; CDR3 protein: CASSVASGSYEQYF; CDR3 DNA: TGTGCCAGCAGTGTGGCTAGCGGCTCCTACGAGCAGTACTTC
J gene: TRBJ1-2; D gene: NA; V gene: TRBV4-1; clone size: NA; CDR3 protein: CASSQDGTSFYGYTF; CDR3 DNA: TGCGCCAGCAGCCAAGATGGGACATCGTTCTATGGCTACACCTTC
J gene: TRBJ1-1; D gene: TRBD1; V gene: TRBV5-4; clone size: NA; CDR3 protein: CASSLGGQGNEAFF; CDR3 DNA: TGTGCCAGCAGCTTGGGGGGACAGGGAAATGAAGCTTTCTTT
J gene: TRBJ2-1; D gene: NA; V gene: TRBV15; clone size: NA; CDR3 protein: CATSPERASNNEQFF; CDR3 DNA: TGTGCCACCAGTCCCGAGCGGGCATCGAACAATGAGCAGTTCTTC
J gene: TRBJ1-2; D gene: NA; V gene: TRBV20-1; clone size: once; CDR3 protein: CSAINGYTF; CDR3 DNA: TGCAGTGCTATTAATGGCTACACCTTC
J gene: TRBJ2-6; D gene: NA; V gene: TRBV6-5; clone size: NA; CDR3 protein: CASSPPLAGNVLTF; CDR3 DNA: TGTGCCAGCAGTCCCCCACTAGCTGGCAACGTCCTGACTTTC
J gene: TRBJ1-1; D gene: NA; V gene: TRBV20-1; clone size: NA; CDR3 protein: CSARRVTEAFF; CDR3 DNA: TGCAGTGCTAGGAGGGTGACTGAAGCTTTCTTT
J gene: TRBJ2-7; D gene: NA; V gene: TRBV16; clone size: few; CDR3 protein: CASSQVRGSGYEQYF; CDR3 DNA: TGTGCCAGCAGCCAAGTCAGGGGAAGTGGTTACGAGCAGTACTTC
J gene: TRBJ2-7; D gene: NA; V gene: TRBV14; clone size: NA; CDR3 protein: CASSQGQTYEQYF; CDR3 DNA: TGTGCCAGCAGCCAAGGACAGACCTACGAGCAGTACTTC
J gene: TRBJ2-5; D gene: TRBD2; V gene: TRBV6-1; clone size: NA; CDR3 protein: CAIVLSGGPQETQYF; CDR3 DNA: TGTGCCATCGTTTTGAGCGGGGGCCCTCAAGAGACCCAGTACTTC
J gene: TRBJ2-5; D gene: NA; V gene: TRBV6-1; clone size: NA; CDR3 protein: CASSEMGGGVQQETQYF; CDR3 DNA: TGTGCCAGCAGTGAAATGGGGGGAGGTGTTCAGCAAGAGACCCAGTACTTC
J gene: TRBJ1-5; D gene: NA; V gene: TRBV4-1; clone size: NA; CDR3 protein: CASSQVTANQPQHF; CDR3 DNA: TGCGCCAGCAGCCAAGTAACAGCCAATCAGCCCCAGCATTTT
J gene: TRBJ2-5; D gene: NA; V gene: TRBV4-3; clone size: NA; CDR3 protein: CASSQGVTQAETQYF; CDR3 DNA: TGCGCCAGCAGCCAAGGGGTGACCCAAGCGGAGACCCAGTACTTC
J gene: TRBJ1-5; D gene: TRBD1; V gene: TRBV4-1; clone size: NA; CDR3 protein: CASSQARTGFDQPQHF; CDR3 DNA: TGCGCCAGCAGCCAGGCCCGGACAGGGTTCGATCAGCCCCAGCATTTT
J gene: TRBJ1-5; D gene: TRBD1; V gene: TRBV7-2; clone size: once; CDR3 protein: CASSFRQGQGNQPQHF; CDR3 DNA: TGTGCCAGCAGCTTCCGACAGGGCCAAGGCAATCAGCCCCAGCATTTT